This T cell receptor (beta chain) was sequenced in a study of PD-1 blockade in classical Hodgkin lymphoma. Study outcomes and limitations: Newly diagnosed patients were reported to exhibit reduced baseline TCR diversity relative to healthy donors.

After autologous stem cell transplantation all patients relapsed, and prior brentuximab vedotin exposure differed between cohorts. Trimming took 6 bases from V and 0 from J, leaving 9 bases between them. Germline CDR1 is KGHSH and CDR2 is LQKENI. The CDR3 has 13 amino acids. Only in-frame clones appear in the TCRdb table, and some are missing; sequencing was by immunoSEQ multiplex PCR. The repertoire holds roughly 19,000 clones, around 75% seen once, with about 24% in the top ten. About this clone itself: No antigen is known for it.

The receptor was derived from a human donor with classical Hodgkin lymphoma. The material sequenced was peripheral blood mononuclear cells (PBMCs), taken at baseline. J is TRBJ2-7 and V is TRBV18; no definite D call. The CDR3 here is CASSPSSSYEQYF. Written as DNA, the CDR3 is TGTGCCAGCTCCCCATCGAGCTCCTACGAGCAGTACTTC.